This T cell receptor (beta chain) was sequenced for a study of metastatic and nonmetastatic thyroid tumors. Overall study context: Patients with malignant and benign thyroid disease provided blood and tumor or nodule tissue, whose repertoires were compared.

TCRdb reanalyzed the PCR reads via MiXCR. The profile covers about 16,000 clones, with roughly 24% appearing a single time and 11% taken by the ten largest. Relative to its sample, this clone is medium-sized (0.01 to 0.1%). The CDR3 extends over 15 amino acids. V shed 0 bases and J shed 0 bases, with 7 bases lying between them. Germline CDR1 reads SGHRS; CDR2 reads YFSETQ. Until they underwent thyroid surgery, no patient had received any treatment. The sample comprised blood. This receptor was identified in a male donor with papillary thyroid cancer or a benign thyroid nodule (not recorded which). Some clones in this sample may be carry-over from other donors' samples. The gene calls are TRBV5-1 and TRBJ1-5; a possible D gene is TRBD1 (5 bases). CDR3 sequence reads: CASSLGTHSNQPQHF. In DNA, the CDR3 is TGCGCCAGCAGCTTGGGGACACATAGCAATCAGCCCCAGCATTTT.